A single sample gave rise to the 12 T cell receptor beta chains below, sequenced in a study of cytomegalovirus exposure and HLA in healthy donors. Method: immunoSEQ multiplex PCR; TCRdb's copy keeps in-frame clones and lacks some. This table holds approximately 240,000 clones, 75% to 95% found once. Sequenced input: PBMCs. These receptors all come from a woman aged 18-29 years in good health and CMV-seronegative.

The chain joins TRBV5-5 to TRBJ1-2; D is possibly TRBD1 (6 bases). Trimming stripped 1 base from V and 0 bases from J, with 16 bases between. Per the germline V gene, CDR1 is SGHKS and CDR2 is YYEKEE (reference sequence). The CDR3 totals 17 residues. The CDR3 coding sequence is TGTGCCAGCAGCTTGAGGGACACTGGACCCACTAACTATGGCTACACCTTC. Translating gives CASSLRDTGPTNYGYTF.

The chain combines TRBV7-8 with TRBJ1-5, with D tentatively TRBD1 (6 bases). V lost 1 base, J lost 4 bases, and 8 bases lay in between. Germline CDR1 is SGHVS and CDR2 is FQNEAQ. There are 14 residues in the CDR3. The CDR3 DNA is TGTGCCAGCAGCTTAGACAGGGTTAATCAGCCCCAGCATTTT. Residues: CASSLDRVNQPQHF.

V is TRBV19 and J is TRBJ1-1, with D tentatively TRBD1 (6 bases). Germline CDR1 LNHDA, CDR2 SQIVND (reference sequence). The CDR3 contains 15 residues. V lost 2 bases to trimming and J lost 1 base, with 11 bases between them. CDR3 nucleotide sequence: TGTGCCAGTAGTATAAATGGACAGACGAACACTGAAGCTTTCTTT. Its translation is CASSINGQTNTEAFF.

In this sample, this clone turned up once. The V call is TRBV19, the J call TRBJ2-1, with 11 bases aligning to TRBD2. V gave up 6 bases and J gave up 13 bases; unmatched junction bases: 8. This CDR3 has 13 amino acids. Germline values: CDR1 LNHDA, CDR2 SQIVND (reference sequence). As DNA, the CDR3 is TGTGCCAGTAGCGAGGGACTAGCGGCCTATCAGTTCTTC. Amino acids: CASSEGLAAYQFF.

The chain carries TRBV19 and TRBJ2-6, with TRBD1 as a possible D gene (5 bases). V lost 7 bases and J 1 base, leaving 11 bases between the germline ends. This CDR3 is built from 15 residues. CDR1 LNHDA and CDR2 SQIVND come from the germline V gene (reference sequence). This CDR3 is CASIQGTSGANVLTF. CDR3 sequence (DNA): TGTGCCAGTATTCAGGGAACTTCTGGGGCCAACGTCCTGACTTTC.

The chain recombines TRBV6-5 with TRBJ1-1, with 7 bases that match TRBD1. Looked up from germline, CDR1 is MNHEY and CDR2 is SVGAGI. The CDR3 loop spans 15 amino acids. J gave up 6 bases and V 6 bases, and 13 bases lay outside the gene matches. The CDR3 loop is CASSTARDRAAEAFF. CDR3 nucleotides: TGTGCCAGCAGCACCGCACGTGACAGGGCGGCTGAAGCTTTCTTT.

V is TRBV7-7 and J is TRBJ2-1, with 10 bases identical to TRBD2. CDR1 and CDR2 from the germline V gene are SSHAT and FNYEAQ (reference sequence). After removal of 5 bases from V and 10 bases from J, the junction contained 11 bases not matched to a gene. The CDR3 contains 15 residues. The DNA of the CDR3 is TGTGCCAGCAGCCCTGTAGGACTAGCGGAGGAAGAGCAGTTCTTC. Translated: CASSPVGLAEEEQFF.

The genes are TRBV6-1 and TRBJ2-5, with D tentatively TRBD2 (7 bases). The CDR3 spans 14 residues. Trimming took off 2 bases at V and 5 bases at J, with 12 bases between the two ends. Germline CDR1 is MNHNS and CDR2 is SASEGT. The DNA of the CDR3 is TGTGCCAGCAGTGAATTGGGGGGGCGGGAGACCCAGTACTTC. It yields the protein CASSELGGRETQYF.

This CDR3 reads CASSLELRNTEAFF. Here the CDR3 DNA reads TGTGCCAGCAGCTTGGAGCTTAGAAACACTGAAGCTTTCTTT. V usage is TRBV5-6 and J usage is TRBJ1-1; no firm D call. Germline-derived CDR1 and CDR2 are SGHDT and YYEEEE. V was trimmed by 0 bases and J by 2 bases, leaving 8 bases between them. CDR3 length: 14 amino acids.

This clone turned up a few times. The chain links TRBV25-1 to TRBJ1-5, with a tentative D call TRBD1 (6 bases). Germline V gene lookup returns CDR1 MGHDK and CDR2 SYGVNS. Trimming pared 2 bases from V and 6 bases from J, leaving 14 bases between. The CDR3 runs to 15 residues. The CDR3 DNA reads as TGTGCCAGCAGTGAAGGGACACGCGAAGTTCAGCCCCAGCATTTT. This encodes CASSEGTREVQPQHF.

This clone was seen only once. This chain connects TRBV4-1 to TRBJ1-2, with 8 positions matching TRBD1. Trimming cost V 1 base and J 4 bases; bases outside gene matches: 2. This CDR3 comprises 14 residues. CDR1 and CDR2 from the germline V gene are MGHRA and YSYEKL. CDR3 coding DNA: TGCGCCAGCAGCCAAGGGGACAGGTCCTATGGCTACACCTTC. Its translation is CASSQGDRSYGYTF.

The rearrangement joins TRBV7-2 to TRBJ2-6, with TRBD1 identical over 8 bases. There are 18 residues in the CDR3. Germline CDR1 reads SGHTA; CDR2 reads FQGNSA. V was clipped by 2 bases and J by 2 bases; unmatched bases: 8. CDR3 loop: CASSLWWDRKTGANVLTF. For the CDR3, the DNA is TGTGCCAGCAGCTTATGGTGGGACAGGAAGACTGGGGCCAACGTCCTGACTTTC. Looking up the rest from reference TRBV7-2 and TRBJ2-6 gives the full variable domain: GAGVSQSPSNKVTEKGKDVELRCDPISGHTALYWYRQSLGQGLEFLIYFQGNSAPDKSGLPSDRFSAERTGGSVSTLTIQRTQQEDSAVYLCASSLWWDRKTGANVLTFGAGSRLTVL.